This T cell receptor beta chain comes out of a study of shared clonotypes between healthy human individuals. Naive CD8 cells were CD45RO-negative, positively selected for CCR7, excluding terminally differentiated effector memory CD45RA+ cells. From germline, CDR1 is LGHNA and CDR2 YSLEER. The CDR3 runs to 15 residues. The V end lost 0 bases, the J end lost 2 bases, and 10 bases lay between the germline ends. This clone was seen a single time. Profiled with immunoSEQ multiplex PCR; TCRdb holds only in-frame clones, not every one. The sample lists roughly 1,800,000 clones; around 96% were seen once. The TCR was taken from a young man in good health. Sequencing was done on a sample of naive CD8+ T cells sorted from blood. The V and J genes are TRBV4-3 and TRBJ2-5; D might be TRBD1 (5 bases). CDR3 nucleotides: TGCGCCAGCAGCCAAGAAACAGGCCTACAAGAGACCCAGTACTTC. Protein sequence: CASSQETGLQETQYF.